These 2 T cell receptor beta chains came from one sample sequenced in a study of cytomegalovirus exposure and HLA in healthy donors. This table comes from immunoSEQ multiplex PCR, and its TCRdb copy is limited to in-frame clones, with some not included. The table includes around 150,000 clones, roughly 89% detected once. The sample consisted of PBMCs. These receptors all come from a woman aged 18-29 years in good health and CMV-seropositive.

The chain employs TRBV28 and TRBJ1-5; TRBD1 might be the D (6 bases). The V end lost 6 bases, the J end lost 5 bases, and 14 bases lay between the germline ends. The CDR3 totals 14 residues. Germline CDR1 and CDR2: MDHEN and SYDVKM. CDR3 sequence reads: CASRAGAGDQPQHF. Written as DNA, the CDR3 is TGTGCCAGCAGAGCCGGGGCAGGGGATCAGCCCCAGCATTTT.

This clone was detected only once. The rearrangement joins TRBV28 to TRBJ1-5; D gene uncertain. CDR1 is MDHEN and CDR2 is SYDVKM in the germline V gene. This CDR3 has 16 residues. The V gene lost 3 bases and the J gene lost 5 bases, with 17 bases spanning the gap. The CDR3 nucleotides read TGTGCCAGCAGTTTTTTCTTTTTGGAGGAGGATCAGCCCCAGCATTTT. As protein: CASSFFFLEEDQPQHF.